This entry lists 29 T cell receptor beta chains sequenced from one sample in a study of blood T cell repertoires in COVID-19. Sequencing was performed with immunoSEQ multiplex PCR; in TCRdb, only in-frame clones are kept and a portion is missing. The sample includes about 140,000 clones, around 88% of them seen just once. Sequenced sample: peripheral blood. The receptors derive from a woman aged 55 to 70 with acute or convalescent COVID-19.

The chain carries TRBV2 and TRBJ1-1; perhaps TRBD1 as D (6 bases). This CDR3 has 13 amino acids. The germline V gene has CDR1 SNHLY and CDR2 FYNNEI. V was cut by 8 bases and J by 3 bases, with 13 bases left in between. DNA for the CDR3: TGTGCCAGCGGCAGGGGTTCGGACACTGAAGCTTTCTTT. This sequence encodes CASGRGSDTEAFF.

The chain joins TRBV28 to TRBJ1-5; unclear D gene. V was shortened by 2 bases and J by 4 bases, with 9 bases between the two germline ends. The germline V gene has CDR1 MDHEN and CDR2 SYDVKM. This CDR3 is built from 14 residues. In DNA, the CDR3 is TGTGCCAGCAGTTTACTGGCAGAAAATCAGCCCCAGCATTTT. Amino acids: CASSLLAENQPQHF.

The chain carries TRBV15 and TRBJ2-7, with 7 bases matching TRBD2. There are 11 residues in the CDR3. Germline-derived CDR1 and CDR2 are LNHNV and YYDKDF (reference sequence). Losses at the gene ends were 3 bases for V and 7 bases for J; bases not matched to a gene: 0. For the CDR3, the DNA is TGTGCCACCAGCAGTAGCGGGGAGCAGTACTTC. Its protein is CATSSSGEQYF.

The chain employs TRBV3-1 (or the pseudogene TRBV3-2) and TRBJ1-1; 11 bases line up with TRBD1. V was clipped by 4 bases and J by 6 bases; unmatched bases: 16. This CDR3 is 18 amino acids long. The V gene's germline CDR1 is LGHDT and CDR2 YNNKEL (reference sequence). CDR3 region: CASSPPFGGTGGPSEAFF. As DNA, the CDR3 is TGTGCCAGCAGCCCCCCCTTCGGGGGGACAGGGGGGCCGTCTGAAGCTTTCTTT.

This chain uses TRBV7-2 with TRBJ1-6, with no clear D. V lost 5 bases, J lost 6 bases, and 5 bases lay in between. Per germline, CDR1 SGHTA and CDR2 FQGNSA. The CDR3 runs 12 residues. The CDR3 loop reads CASSPGNSPLHF. CDR3 DNA: TGTGCCAGCAGCCCGGGTAATTCACCCCTCCACTTT.

V is TRBV29-1 and J is TRBJ2-1; TRBD2 aligns across 8 bases. The CDR3 runs 13 residues. CDR1 and CDR2 from the germline V gene are SQVTM and ANQGSEA. Trimming removed 6 bases from V and 6 bases from J; junction bases left unmatched: 7. Written as DNA, the CDR3 is TGCAGCGTAGGACTAGCCCAATTCAATGAGCAGTTCTTC. Translation: CSVGLAQFNEQFF.

The chain combines TRBV6-2 or TRBV6-3 with TRBJ2-5; 14 bases agree with TRBD2. The CDR3 is made up of 15 amino acids. Germline V gene lookup returns CDR1 MNHEY and CDR2 SVGEGT. J was trimmed by 8 bases and V by 0 bases; bases with no gene match: 2. This CDR3 is CASSYSTSGGATQYF. The CDR3 nucleotides read TGTGCCAGCAGTTACTCGACTAGCGGGGGGGCCACCCAGTACTTC.

The rearrangement links TRBV18 to TRBJ1-4, with TRBD1 matching 7 bases. V trimming: 6 bases; J trimming: 3 bases; junction bases outside the gene matches: 7. The CDR3 has 15 residues. Looked up from germline, CDR1 is KGHSH and CDR2 is LQKENI. The CDR3 bases are TGTGCCAGCTCGGAAGGGGGCGGCTCTAATGAAAAACTGTTTTTT. It specifies CASSEGGGSNEKLFF.

The J gene is TRBJ2-7, the V gene TRBV3-1 (or the pseudogene TRBV3-2), with D possibly being TRBD2 (6 bases). Germline V gene sequence: CDR1 LGHDT, CDR2 YNNKEL (reference sequence). V was pared by 3 bases and J by 7 bases, with 13 bases between. This CDR3 has 13 residues. The DNA of the CDR3 is TGTGCCAGCAGCCAGGGACTGCTAATAGAGCAGTACTTC. Residues: CASSQGLLIEQYF.

CDR3: CASSSLPAGVGNEQFF. The DNA of the CDR3 is TGTGCCAGCAGCTCCCTTCCGGCGGGGGTGGGCAATGAGCAGTTCTTC. V usage is TRBV7-2 and J usage is TRBJ2-1, with 7 bases aligning to TRBD2. V dropped 4 bases and J dropped 6; count of bases not matched to a gene: 12. Germline V gene data show CDR1 as SGHTA and CDR2 as FQGNSA. The length of the CDR3 is 16 residues.

The chain employs TRBV11-2 and TRBJ2-3; 9 bases map to TRBD2. The ends lost 0 bases at V and 1 base at J; junction bases unmatched: 14. The CDR3 runs to 20 residues. The germline V gene has CDR1 SGHAT and CDR2 FQNNGV. The CDR3 spells CASSLDHTVTAGGGTDTQYF. The CDR3 region has the DNA TGTGCCAGCAGCTTAGACCACACTGTCACTGCGGGGGGGGGCACAGATACGCAGTATTTT.

This clone occurred once. The rearrangement links TRBV7-2 to TRBJ2-5; TRBD2 matches 10 bases. V lost 2 bases to trimming and J lost 4 bases; unmatched junction nucleotides: 7. Germline V gene data show CDR1 as SGHTA and CDR2 as FQGNSA. The CDR3 length is 16 residues. CDR3 nucleotides: TGTGCCAGCAGCTTAACTCGCCTAGCGGGGGTAGAGACCCAGTACTTC. Translation gives CASSLTRLAGVETQYF.

The chain carries TRBV2 and TRBJ1-2; TRBD1 matches 9 bases. CDR1 is SNHLY and CDR2 is FYNNEI in the germline V gene. Trimming cost V 6 bases and J 8 bases; bases outside gene matches: 7. The CDR3 sequence is 13 residues long. CDR3 residues: CASREQGAEGYTF. CDR3 nucleotides: TGTGCCAGCAGAGAACAGGGGGCTGAAGGCTACACCTTC.

The V call is TRBV18, the J call TRBJ1-1; 11 nucleotides align to TRBD1. The CDR3 runs 15 residues. The germline V gene encodes CDR1 KGHSH and CDR2 LQKENI. V was clipped by 4 bases and J by 5 bases; unmatched bases: 6. The DNA for the CDR3 is TGTGCCAGCTCACTCGCCGGGACAGGGGGGACTGAAGCTTTCTTT. Translating gives CASSLAGTGGTEAFF.

In this sample, this clone turned up a few times. This CDR3 reads CSVEDEQVLGTDTQYF. The CDR3 coding sequence is TGCAGCGTTGAAGATGAGCAGGTACTTGGCACAGATACGCAGTATTTT. The chain combines TRBV29-1 with TRBJ2-3; D is ambiguous. V was pared by 0 bases and J by 1 base, with 14 bases between. The CDR3 runs 16 residues. The germline CDR1 and CDR2 sequences are SQVTM and ANQGSEA.

The chain joins TRBV18 to TRBJ1-1; tentative D call: TRBD1 (6 bases). This CDR3 spans 12 amino acids. V was shortened by 5 bases and J by 11 bases, with 15 bases between the two germline ends. Germline V gene sequence: CDR1 KGHSH, CDR2 LQKENI. The CDR3 DNA sequence: TGTGCCAGCTCAGACGACAGGTGGGCCGCTTTCTTT. Protein: CASSDDRWAAFF.

This chain uses TRBV5-1 with TRBJ1-2; TRBD1 matches 11 bases. This CDR3 has 17 amino acids. Germline trimming cut 1 base from V and 8 bases from J; bases unmatched to any gene: 13. Germline V lookup: CDR1 SGHRS, CDR2 YFSETQ. CDR3 sequence (DNA): TGCGCCAGCAGCTTGCCCACAATGGACAGGGGGCGCCGAGGCTACACCTTC. Amino acids: CASSLPTMDRGRRGYTF.

Regarding this clone: The junction shows a germline mismatch at one end, possibly a read error. The rearrangement links TRBV7-7 to TRBJ2-2, with 7 bases identical to TRBD1. The CDR3 has 15 amino acids. From germline, CDR1 is SSHAT and CDR2 FNYEAQ (reference sequence). The DNA of the CDR3 is TGTGCTAGCAGCCCAGGACAGGCGAACACCGGGGAGCTGTTTTTT. Translated, it gives CASSPGQANTGELFF.

The rearrangement links TRBV19 to TRBJ1-1; D remains unclear. The V gene lost 7 bases and the J gene lost 5 bases, with 14 bases spanning the gap. The CDR3 sequence is 13 residues long. CDR1 and CDR2 from the germline V gene are LNHDA and SQIVND (reference sequence). The CDR3 sequence is CASTRELWTEAFF. The CDR3 DNA sequence: TGTGCCAGTACCCGGGAGTTGTGGACTGAAGCTTTCTTT.

The chain joins TRBV7-2 to TRBJ1-4; D remains unclear. V lost 5 bases to trimming and J lost 7 bases, with 20 bases between them. Germline CDR1 is SGHTA and CDR2 is FQGNSA. This CDR3 has 16 amino acids. CDR3 loop: CASSPTPGLPGEKLFF. The CDR3, as DNA: TGTGCCAGCAGCCCGACCCCTGGCCTGCCGGGTGAAAAACTGTTTTTT.

This clone was picked up one time. The chain recombines TRBV7-2 with TRBJ2-4; 7 bases match TRBD1. This CDR3 comprises 15 residues. Trimming cost V 0 bases and J 4 bases; bases outside gene matches: 3. Germline CDR1 and CDR2: SGHTA and FQGNSA. CDR3 region: CASSLAPGQKNIQYF. The CDR3 DNA reads TGTGCCAGCAGCTTAGCACCGGGACAGAAAAACATTCAGTACTTC.

The chain has TRBV4-1 and TRBJ1-5; 10 bases align to TRBD1. CDR3 size: 16 residues. Germline CDR1 reads MGHRA; CDR2 reads YSYEKL. V lost 0 bases and J lost 5; bases outside the gene matches: 4. The CDR3 DNA follows: TGCGCCAGCAGCCAAGATCTAGGGACAGGGGATCAGCCCCAGCATTTT. Translating gives CASSQDLGTGDQPQHF.

The rearrangement uses TRBV19 and TRBJ1-6, with 12 bases that match TRBD1. The CDR3 length is 14 residues. The ends lost 7 bases at V and 7 bases at J; junction bases unmatched: 2. Germline CDR1 is LNHDA and CDR2 is SQIVND (reference sequence). CDR3 bases: TGTGCCAGTATGGGGACAGGGGGCAATTCACCCCTCCACTTT. Translating it yields CASMGTGGNSPLHF.

The genes are TRBV30 and TRBJ2-6, with D perhaps matching TRBD2 (5 bases). This CDR3 is 13 amino acids long. The V end lost 8 bases, the J end lost 0 bases, and 8 bases lay between the germline ends. Germline-derived CDR1 and CDR2 are GTSNPN and SVGIG (reference sequence). The CDR3 spells CALEGSGANVLTF. The CDR3 nucleotides are TGTGCCCTAGAGGGCTCTGGGGCCAACGTCCTGACTTTC.

The chain couples TRBV20-1 to TRBJ1-2, with D possibly being TRBD1 (6 bases). This CDR3 is 15 amino acids long. Germline V gene sequence: CDR1 DFQATT, CDR2 SNEGSKA (reference sequence). V dropped 3 bases and J dropped 8 bases, with 22 bases sitting between them. The CDR3 DNA reads as TGCAGTGCTAGTCCCCAAGGGCACAGGGTCCGCGGCTACACCTTC. Translation gives CSASPQGHRVRGYTF.

The V gene is TRBV29-1, the J gene TRBJ1-2; TRBD1 matches at 9 bases. This CDR3 comprises 13 residues. The germline gives CDR1 SQVTM, CDR2 ANQGSEA. V trimming: 3 bases; J trimming: 3 bases; junction bases outside the gene matches: 2. CDR3: CSVEDRGDYGYTF. CDR3 DNA: TGCAGCGTTGAGGACAGGGGAGACTATGGCTACACCTTC.

The chain carries TRBV30 and TRBJ2-2; 12 bases align to TRBD1. Looked up from germline, CDR1 is GTSNPN and CDR2 is SVGIG (reference sequence). Germline trimming cut 0 bases from V and 9 bases from J; bases unmatched to any gene: 2. CDR3 length: 14 residues. CDR3 amino acids: CAWSVGQGARELFF. The CDR3 DNA sequence: TGTGCCTGGAGTGTGGGACAGGGGGCCAGGGAGCTGTTTTTT.

With respect to this clone: The DNA is left out, because the CDR3 cannot be placed on it with certainty; the CDR3 is given as TCRdb lists it. V gene TRBV28 combines with J gene TRBJ1-2; the table's D call TRBD1 went unverified against the DNA. The CDR3 spans 13 residues, counting both ends. Germline CDR1 and CDR2: MDHEN and SYDVKM. CDR3 amino acids: CASSVGQGSDVTF.

CDR3 residues: CASSPAVGGTEAFF. The CDR3, as DNA: TGTGCCAGTAGTCCCGCGGTGGGTGGCACTGAAGCTTTCTTT. This chain joins TRBV19 and TRBJ1-1; no clear D gene. Per the germline V gene, CDR1 is LNHDA and CDR2 is SQIVND (reference sequence). The CDR3 sequence is 14 residues long. The V end was cut by 5 bases, the J end by 4 bases, with 14 bases between.